A selection of T cell receptor beta chains follows, all from one sample in a study of cytomegalovirus exposure and HLA in healthy donors. The table came from immunoSEQ multiplex PCR; TCRdb's copy has only in-frame clones and leaves some out. The sample carries 200,000 to 250,000 clones, under 90% recorded once. Sequencing used PBMCs. All receptors come from a human donor in good health. CDR3s include the opening cysteine and the closing phenylalanine or tryptophan. The D gene is left open where the match is weak. For some rows the clone size is stated as once, few or many, or as a class when expanded; others skip it.

abundance	v_gene	j_gene	d_gene	CDR3nt	CDR3aa
.	TRBV27	TRBJ2-7	TRBD1	TGTGCCAGCAAACAGGGGGCGAGGGTACGCGAGCAGTACTTC	CASKQGARVREQYF
.	TRBV5-6	TRBJ1-2	TRBD1	TGTGCCAGCAGCTTGGAAGGACAGGGAGCCTTCTATGGCTACACCTTC	CASSLEGQGAFYGYTF
.	TRBV6-1	TRBJ2-1	TRBD2	TGTGCCAGCAGTGCCGGATCCGGCGGGAGGGTTTACAATGAGCAGTTCTTC	CASSAGSGGRVYNEQFF
.	TRBV6-5	TRBJ2-1	TRBD1	TGTGCCAGCAGTTACTCAGGGGGCAGCTACAATGAGCAGTTCTTC	CASSYSGGSYNEQFF
.	TRBV27	TRBJ1-2	.	TGTGCCAGCACCGGCACAGGGCTAAAGGGCTACACCTTC	CASTGTGLKGYTF
.	TRBV7-2	TRBJ2-7	.	TGTGCCAGCAGCCCCAGGGTGGTAGGGGAGCAGTACTTC	CASSPRVVGEQYF
few	TRBV18	TRBJ1-2	TRBD1	TGTGCCAGCTCACGAGACAGGGTATCGGATGGCTACACCTTC	CASSRDRVSDGYTF
.	TRBV29-1	TRBJ1-1	TRBD1	TGCAGCGTTGAAGATGCCGATCAGGGGGAGAAAACTTTCTTT	CSVEDADQGEKTFF
.	TRBV5-4	TRBJ1-5	.	TGTGCCAGCAGCTTCCGGGGTAGCAATCAGCCCCAGCATTTT	CASSFRGSNQPQHF
.	TRBV12-2	TRBJ2-7	.	TGTGCAAGTCGGCTTCCGAAGGGACAGGGGAGCTACGAGCAGTACTTC	CASRLPKGQGSYEQYF
.	TRBV5-4	TRBJ2-7	.	TGTGCCAGCAGCCTGGGGGGGGGCGCGAAAGAGCAGTACTTC	CASSLGGGAKEQYF
.	TRBV6-6	TRBJ1-2	.	TGTGCCAGCAGTTATCGAGGTGATGGCTACACCTTC	CASSYRGDGYTF
once	TRBV5-1	TRBJ1-5	.	TGCGCCAGCAGCTTGACCGGGGGGGAGAGCAATCAGCCCCAGCATTTT	CASSLTGGESNQPQHF
.	TRBV2	TRBJ1-1	.	TGTGCCAGCAGGACAGAGAACACTGAAGCTTTCTTT	CASRTENTEAFF
.	TRBV7-9	TRBJ2-5	TRBD1	TGTGCCAGCAGCTTATCCCGAGGACAGGGAGATGGGACCCAGTACTTC	CASSLSRGQGDGTQYF
.	TRBV29-1	TRBJ2-7	TRBD2	TGCAGCGTTGGAAGCGGGACCAAACACTACGAGCAGTACTTC	CSVGSGTKHYEQYF
.	TRBV7-2	TRBJ1-1	TRBD1	TGTGCCAGCAGCTTAGGGGACAGGCTTGGGATAGCTTTCTTT	CASSLGDRLGIAFF
.	TRBV25-1	TRBJ2-1	TRBD2	TGTGCCAGCAGTCCCCGCGGGAGGGCCTACAATGAGCAGTTCTTC	CASSPRGRAYNEQFF
.	TRBV19	TRBJ2-7	TRBD2	TGTGCCAGTAGTATAATCTTCCGGACTAGCGGGGGGTACGAGCAGTACTTC	CASSIIFRTSGGYEQYF
.	TRBV30	TRBJ2-1	.	TGTGCCTGGTCGGACAGCTACTCCTACAATGAGCAGTTCTTC	CAWSDSYSYNEQFF
.	TRBV18	TRBJ1-4	.	TGTGCCAGCTCACCAGTGACAGGATTAAATGAAAAACTGTTTTTT	CASSPVTGLNEKLFF
few	TRBV18	TRBJ2-7	TRBD2	TGTGCCAGCTCACCAACGGGAGGGCCCACCGACGAGCAGTACTTC	CASSPTGGPTDEQYF
.	TRBV25-1	TRBJ1-3	.	TGTGCCAGCAGTGAATTTTTCCAGACAGAGTCTGGAAACACCATATATTTT	CASSEFFQTESGNTIYF
.	TRBV28	TRBJ1-5	.	TGTGCCAGCAGTTTAGGAGGGACCGGTCAGCCCCAGCATTTT	CASSLGGTGQPQHF
.	TRBV28	TRBJ2-2	.	TGTGCCAGCAGTTTTCGTTTAGCAGGGGTGACCGGGGAGCTGTTTTTT	CASSFRLAGVTGELFF
.	TRBV28	TRBJ2-1	TRBD2	TGTGCCAGCAGTTCCAAGACTAGCGGCCACTACAATGAGCAGTTCTTC	CASSSKTSGHYNEQFF
.	TRBV6-5	TRBJ2-7	.	TGTGCCAGCAGTTACTCCGGCAGGGGCCGTTACGAGCAGTACTTC	CASSYSGRGRYEQYF
.	TRBV11-2	TRBJ2-3	TRBD2	TGTGCCAGCAGCTTAGGGGGCGGGAGCGCAGATACGCAGTATTTT	CASSLGGGSADTQYF
once	TRBV2	TRBJ2-3	TRBD2	TGTGCCAGCAGCGAGACTAGCGGGAGTACAGATACGCAGTATTTT	CASSETSGSTDTQYF
.	TRBV7-9	TRBJ2-5	.	TGTGCCAGCAGCTTAGACACGCTAGTCCAAGAGACCCAGTACTTC	CASSLDTLVQETQYF
.	TRBV29-1	TRBJ1-1	.	TGCAGGGGGGCTCAGGGATGGGGGAACACTGAAGCTTTCTTT	CRGAQGWGNTEAFF
.	TRBV7-4	TRBJ1-1	TRBD1	TGTGCCAGCAGTTGGGACCCGGGACAGCCTCTACCAGCTAGCACTGAAGCTTTCTTT	CASSWDPGQPLPASTEAFF
.	TRBV19	TRBJ1-1	.	TGTGCCAGTAGGACCGGGACAACAAACACTGAAGCTTTCTTT	CASRTGTTNTEAFF
.	TRBV5-4	TRBJ2-7	.	TGTGCCAGCAGCTTGGCGGGAGAGGCCTACGAGCAGTACTTC	CASSLAGEAYEQYF
.	TRBV28	TRBJ2-7	.	TGTGCCAGCAGTATCCCCGTCGCGGGGGCGCGGGGGCAGTACTTC	CASSIPVAGARGQYF
.	TRBV7-9	TRBJ2-1	TRBD2	TGTGCCAGCAGCTTCGCTAGCGGGATTGGTGAGCAGTTCTTC	CASSFASGIGEQFF
.	TRBV7-9	TRBJ2-1	TRBD2	TGTGCCAGCAGCCCCGAGATGAGTAGCGGGAGCGCCGATGAGCAGTTCTTC	CASSPEMSSGSADEQFF
.	TRBV10-2	TRBJ2-2	TRBD2	TGCGCCAGCAGTCGACTAGCGGGAGGCACCTTGGAGGCCGGGGAGCTGTTTTTT	CASSRLAGGTLEAGELFF
.	TRBV5-1	TRBJ2-5	.	TGCGCCAGCAGTCACCGGGAGACCCAGTACTTC	CASSHRETQYF
.	TRBV29-1	TRBJ1-1	.	TGCAGCGTTGCGAACTATGAAGCTTTCTTT	CSVANYEAFF
.	TRBV23-1	TRBJ2-5	TRBD1	TGCGCCAGCACCAACGGACAGGCGCCCCCCGAGACCCAGTACTTC	CASTNGQAPPETQYF
.	TRBV5-4	TRBJ2-2	TRBD2	TGTGCCAGCAGCTTAGGACTAGCGGGAGCGGGCGGGGAGCTGTTTTTT	CASSLGLAGAGGELFF
.	TRBV19	TRBJ2-1	.	TGTGCCAGTAGTATAGGAGGCGATTACAATGAGCAGTTCTTC	CASSIGGDYNEQFF
.	TRBV5-1	TRBJ2-5	.	TGCGCCAGCAGCGTACGACAGCAAGAGACCCAGTACTTC	CASSVRQQETQYF
.	TRBV10-3	TRBJ1-4	.	TGTGCCATCAGTGACAGGGTTAATGAAAAACTGTTTTTT	CAISDRVNEKLFF